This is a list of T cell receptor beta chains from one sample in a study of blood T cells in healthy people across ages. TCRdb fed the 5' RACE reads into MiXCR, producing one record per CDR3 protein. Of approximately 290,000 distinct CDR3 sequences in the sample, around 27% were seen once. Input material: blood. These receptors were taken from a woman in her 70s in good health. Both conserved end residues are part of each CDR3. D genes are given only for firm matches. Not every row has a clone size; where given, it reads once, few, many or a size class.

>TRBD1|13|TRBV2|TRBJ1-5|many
TGTGCCAGCAGTCCCGACAGGGACCAGCCCCAGCATTTT
CASSPDRDQPQHF
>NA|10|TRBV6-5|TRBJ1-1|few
TGTGCCAGCAGTTCGCCCGGGGCTTTCTTT
CASSSPGAFF
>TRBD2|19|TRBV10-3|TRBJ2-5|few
TGTGCCATCAGTGAGTCGCTATGGACTAGCGGGAGTCGACAAGAGACCCAGTACTTC
CAISESLWTSGSRQETQYF
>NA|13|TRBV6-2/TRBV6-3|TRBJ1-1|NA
TGTGCCAGCAGTTACTCGATTCAGGCGGAAGCTTTCTTT
CASSYSIQAEAFF
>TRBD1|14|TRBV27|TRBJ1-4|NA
TGTGCCAGCAGTGTAAGACAGGGACAAGAAAAACTGTTTTTT
CASSVRQGQEKLFF
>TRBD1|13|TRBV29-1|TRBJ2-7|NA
TGCAGCGCCGAGACAGGGGATAACTACGAGCAGTACTTC
CSAETGDNYEQYF
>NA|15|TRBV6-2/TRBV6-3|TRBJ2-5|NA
TGTGCCAGCAGTACCCGGTTTGATGCGGAAGGGACCCAGTACTTC
CASSTRFDAEGTQYF
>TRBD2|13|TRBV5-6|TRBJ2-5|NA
TGTGCCAGCAGCCCCCGCGGGAGGGCCTCAGAGTTCTTC
CASSPRGRASEFF
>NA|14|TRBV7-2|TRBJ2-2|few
TGTGCCAGCAGCGCATCAAGCGAAACCGGGGAGCTGTTTTTT
CASSASSETGELFF
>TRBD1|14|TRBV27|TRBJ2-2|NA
TGTGCCAGCGCCCGGGACAGAAACACCGGGGAGCTGTTTTTT
CASARDRNTGELFF
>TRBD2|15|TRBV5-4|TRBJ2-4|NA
TGTGCCAGCAGCTTGGAGGGGAGGGGCAAAAACATTCAGTACTTC
CASSLEGRGKNIQYF